The clone carrying this T cell receptor (beta chain) has a handful of counts. What it recognizes is unknown. TCRs were sequenced from a few patients responding to pembrolizumab. This record comes from a study of PD-1 blockade in mismatch repair-deficient tumors. Overall study: All were previously treated, progressing patients with approximately 11 mismatch repair-deficient cancer types. Study-level results: Tumor-resident clones, often absent from pretreatment blood, expanded after pembrolizumab and then contracted.

Using immunoSEQ multiplex PCR, the repertoire was profiled, and TCRdb retains in-frame clones only, with some absent. This sample has around 33,000 clones, with approximately 80% found just once. CDR1 and CDR2 from the germline V gene are SNHLY and FYNNEI. The CDR3 has 14 residues. The V gene end was trimmed by 6 bases and the J gene end by 9 bases; junction bases not matched to a gene: 7. The specimen comprised PBMCs, sampled 6 weeks after starting pembrolizumab. This sequence originates from an adult with mismatch repair-deficient cancer. The rearrangement links TRBV2 to TRBJ1-6; 8 positions match TRBD1. The CDR3 DNA follows: TGTGCCAGCAGACCAGGGGGCGTCGGTTCACCCCTCCACTTT. Amino acid sequence: CASRPGGVGSPLHF.